This record concerns one T cell receptor (beta chain) sequence. Its antigen is still unknown. This sample was included in a study of post-analysis software for immune sequencing data. At the level of the study: Clinical courses comprised relapsing-remitting, secondary progressive and progressive-relapsing multiple sclerosis. Study results and caveats: Relative to controls, patients with multiple sclerosis showed significantly lower normalized Chao1 diversity. Patients used about five TRBV segments, including TRBV5-6, TRBV5-1 and TRBV20-1, more often than controls.

The germline gives CDR1 MDHEN, CDR2 SYDVKM. The length of the CDR3 is 16 residues. The TCR beta cDNA libraries carried unique molecular identifiers. MiXCR, applied by TCRdb to the PCR reads, yields one record per CDR3 protein. The table includes about 400,000 distinct CDR3 sequences, around a third detected once. This sequence originates from a girl under 18 with multiple sclerosis. This chain joins TRBV28 and TRBJ2-5, with 12 bases lining up with TRBD1. The J call may be incorrect, as the DNA end agrees better with TRBJ2-7. Sample: blood. The CDR3 loop reads CASSFSTGQGADEQYF. Here the CDR3 DNA reads TGTGCCAGCAGTTTTTCAACGGGACAGGGGGCGGACGAGCAGTACTTC.